The rows below give T cell receptor beta chains drawn from one sample of a study of T cells in Graves' hyperthyroidism and ophthalmopathy. TCRdb called the multiplex PCR reads again in MiXCR, with one record for every CDR3 protein. The table lists 530,000 or so distinct CDR3 sequences, about 45% of them singletons. Material: peripheral blood or thyroid tissue (not recorded which). The source of these receptors is a woman between 18 and 29 years old with Graves' hyperthyroidism. The CDR3 runs from the conserved cysteine through the conserved F or W. The D gene is left open where the match is weak. Not all rows give a size; the values are once, few, many and, for expanded clones, a class.

V gene	D gene	J gene	clone size	CDR3 DNA	CDR3 protein
TRBV12-3/TRBV12-4	NA	TRBJ2-1	NA	TGTGCCAGCAGTGACCCAGGGGGAGGGCCGGACAATGAGCAGTTCTTC	CASSDPGGGPDNEQFF
TRBV7-2	NA	TRBJ1-2	many	TGTGCCAGCAGCTTATCGTCCGATAACTATGGCTACACCTTC	CASSLSSDNYGYTF
TRBV7-3	NA	TRBJ1-1	many	TGTGCCAGCAGCCGGGACACTGGCACTGAAGCTTTCTTT	CASSRDTGTEAFF
TRBV28	NA	TRBJ1-2	many	TGTGCCAGCATCCATTCTAACTATGGCTACACCTTC	CASIHSNYGYTF
TRBV12-3/TRBV12-4	NA	TRBJ1-5	many	TGTGCCAGCAGTTTAGGGCAGGGAAGGCAGCCCCAGCATTTT	CASSLGQGRQPQHF
TRBV20-1	NA	TRBJ1-4	once	TGCAGTGGAAGAGATCGGGTAGTAGGGGAAAAACTGTTTTTT	CSGRDRVVGEKLFF
TRBV29-1	NA	TRBJ2-5	NA	TGCAGCCTAATCAGGGGTCAGGGCCAAGAGACCCAGTACTTC	CSLIRGQGQETQYF
TRBV3-1	NA	TRBJ2-7	few	TGTGCCAGCAGCCAAGAGAGCTCCCAACTTTACTACGAGCAGTACTTC	CASSQESSQLYYEQYF
TRBV9	NA	TRBJ1-3	once	TGTGCCAGCAGGTGGACTAGCGGATACACCATATATTTT	CASRWTSGYTIYF
TRBV5-1	NA	TRBJ2-2	NA	TGTGCCAGCACAACAGGGACGAACACCGGGGAGCTGTTTTTT	CASTTGTNTGELFF
TRBV7-3	TRBD1	TRBJ1-1	many	TGTGCCAGCAGCACGACAGGGGGTGACACTGAAGCTTTCTTT	CASSTTGGDTEAFF
TRBV2	NA	TRBJ1-4	NA	TGTGCCAGCAGTGAACAGGGGTCGACTAATGAAAAACTGTTTTTT	CASSEQGSTNEKLFF
TRBV29-1	NA	TRBJ1-5	NA	TGCAGCGTCGCAGGCCCAAATCGGGATCAGCCCCAGCATTTT	CSVAGPNRDQPQHF
TRBV30	NA	TRBJ1-4	few	TGTGCCGGGGAGGAAAAACTGTTTTTT	CAGEEKLFF
TRBV2	NA	TRBJ1-5	many	TGTGCCAGCAGCCCCGGGGATCAGCCCCAGCATTTT	CASSPGDQPQHF
TRBV27	NA	TRBJ1-1	NA	TGTGCCAGCAGTTCAGGGAGCGGCGCTGAAGCTTTCTTT	CASSSGSGAEAFF
TRBV29-1	TRBD1	TRBJ2-1	NA	TGCAGCGGTCTGGGACAGAACTACAATGAGCAGTTCTTC	CSGLGQNYNEQFF
TRBV3-1	NA	TRBJ2-2	few	TGTGCCAGCAGCCAAGAATTGGGAGGGGAGCTGTTTTTT	CASSQELGGELFF
TRBV7-6	NA	TRBJ2-5	once	TGTGCCAGCAGTAGGGACGGCCGTGCGTACTTC	CASSRDGRAYF
TRBV29-1	NA	TRBJ1-5	NA	TGCAGCTCCGAACGTGGCAAACAGCCCCAGCATTTT	CSSERGKQPQHF
TRBV10-1	NA	TRBJ2-5	many	TGCGCCACCTCGGAGGAGCATCCCGGGGAGACCCAGTACTTC	CATSEEHPGETQYF
TRBV6-1	TRBD1	TRBJ2-7	many	TGTGCCAGCAGTGAACTAGGGGGCGCATACGAGCAGTACTTC	CASSELGGAYEQYF
TRBV19	NA	TRBJ1-5	many	TGTGCCAGTAGTATCTTTAGTTCCCAGCCCCAGCATTTT	CASSIFSSQPQHF
TRBV6-1	NA	TRBJ2-7	NA	TGTGCCATCAGTGAGGCGGGAACTTTCTACGAGCAGTACTTC	CAISEAGTFYEQYF